Listed here is a single T cell receptor (beta chain). The clone's antigen remains unknown. No qualities accompany the bases; no much larger clone lies one base away. The sample carries other DNA sequences with the same CDR3. This record comes from a study of T cell changes during pregnancy in multiple sclerosis (dated by TCRdb to 2018 to 2020). The study in broad terms: The study looked at changes in the T cell repertoire across pregnancy in women with multiple sclerosis.

To prepare the library, the immunoSEQ multiplex PCR assay was applied. This immuneACCESS table, as held by TCRdb, lists in-frame sequences with V and J called but not all clones. Of the missing ones, under half trace to an unresolved V gene in checked studies; the others have no known cause. Present in this sample are 50,000 to 65,000 clones, about 92% of which were seen just once. The ten largest clonotypes hold approximately 6.6% of the sample. Per the germline V gene, MGHRA is the CDR1 and YSYEKL is the CDR2. The CDR3 runs 16 residues from the cysteine to the phenylalanine. This entry keeps only the CDR3 DNA: 48 bases, framed from base 1. V is cut by 0 bases and J by 0 bases, and the space between the germline ends is 9 bases.

The clonotype was recovered from a female donor in good health, enrolled as a control in a pregnancy study. The sample consisted of peripheral blood, taken in the third trimester of pregnancy. The chain employs TRBV4-1 and TRBJ1-5, with the D gene not confidently named. The CDR3 here reads CASSQDYSLSNQPQHF. The DNA sequence follows: TGCGCCAGCAGCCAAGATTACAGTCTTAGCAATCAGCCCCAGCATTTT.